This entry is about one TCR beta chain. Method: immunoSEQ multiplex PCR; TCRdb's copy keeps in-frame clones and lacks some. The data contain some 96,000 clones, 80% to 95% of them singletons. V was shortened by 4 bases and J by 8 bases, with 11 bases between the two germline ends. CDR1 is MDHEN and CDR2 is SYDVKM in the germline V gene. The CDR3 is 12 residues long. This entry belongs to a study of T cell changes during pregnancy in multiple sclerosis. The gene calls are TRBV28 and TRBJ1-2; TRBD1 might be the D (6 bases). The clonotype was recovered from a female donor with multiple sclerosis, enrolled in a pregnancy study. Sequencing used peripheral blood, obtained after pregnancy. CDR3 bases: TGTGCCAGCAGTTGGGACACCGGGGGCTACACCTTC. Its translation: CASSWDTGGYTF.